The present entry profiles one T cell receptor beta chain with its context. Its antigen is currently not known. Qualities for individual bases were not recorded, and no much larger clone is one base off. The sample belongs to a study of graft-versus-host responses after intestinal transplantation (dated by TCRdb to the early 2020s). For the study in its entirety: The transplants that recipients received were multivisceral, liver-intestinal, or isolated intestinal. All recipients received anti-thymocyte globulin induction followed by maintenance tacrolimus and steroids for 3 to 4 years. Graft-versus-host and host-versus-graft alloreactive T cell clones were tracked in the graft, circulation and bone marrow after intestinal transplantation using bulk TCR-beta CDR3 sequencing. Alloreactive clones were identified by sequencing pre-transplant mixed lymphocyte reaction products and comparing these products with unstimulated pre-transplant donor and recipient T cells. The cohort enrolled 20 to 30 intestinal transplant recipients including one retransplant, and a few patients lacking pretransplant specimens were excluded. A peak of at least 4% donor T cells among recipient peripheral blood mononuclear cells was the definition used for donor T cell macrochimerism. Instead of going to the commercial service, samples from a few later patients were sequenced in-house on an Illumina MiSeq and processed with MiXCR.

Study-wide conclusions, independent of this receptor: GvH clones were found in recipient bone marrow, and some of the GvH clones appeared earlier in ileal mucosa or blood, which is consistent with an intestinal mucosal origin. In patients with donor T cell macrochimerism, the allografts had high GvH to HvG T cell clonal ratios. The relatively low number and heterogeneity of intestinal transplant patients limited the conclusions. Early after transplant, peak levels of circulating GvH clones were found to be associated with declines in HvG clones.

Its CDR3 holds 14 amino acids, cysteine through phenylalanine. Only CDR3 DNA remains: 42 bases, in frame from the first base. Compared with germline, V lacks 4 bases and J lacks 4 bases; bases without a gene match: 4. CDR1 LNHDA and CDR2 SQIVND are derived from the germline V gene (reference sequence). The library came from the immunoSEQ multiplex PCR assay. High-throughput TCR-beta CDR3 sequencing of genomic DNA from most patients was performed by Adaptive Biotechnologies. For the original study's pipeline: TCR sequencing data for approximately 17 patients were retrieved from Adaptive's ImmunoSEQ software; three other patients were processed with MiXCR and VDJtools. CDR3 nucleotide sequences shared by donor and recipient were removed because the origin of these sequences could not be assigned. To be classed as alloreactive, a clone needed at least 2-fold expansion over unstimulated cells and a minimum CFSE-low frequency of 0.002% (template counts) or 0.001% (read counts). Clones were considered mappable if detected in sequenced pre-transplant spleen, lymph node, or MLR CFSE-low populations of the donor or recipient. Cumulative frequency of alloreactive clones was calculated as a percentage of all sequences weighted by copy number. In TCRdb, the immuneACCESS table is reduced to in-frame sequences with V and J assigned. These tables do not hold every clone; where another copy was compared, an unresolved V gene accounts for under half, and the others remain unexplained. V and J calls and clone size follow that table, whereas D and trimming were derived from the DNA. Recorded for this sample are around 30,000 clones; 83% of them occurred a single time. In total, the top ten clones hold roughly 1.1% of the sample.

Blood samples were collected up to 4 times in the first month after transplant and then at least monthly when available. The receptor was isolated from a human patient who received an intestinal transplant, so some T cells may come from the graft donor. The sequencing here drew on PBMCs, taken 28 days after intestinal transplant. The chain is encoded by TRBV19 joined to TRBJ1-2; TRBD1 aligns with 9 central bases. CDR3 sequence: CASSKETGGYGYTF. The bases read TGTGCCAGTAGTAAAGAGACAGGGGGCTATGGCTACACCTTC.